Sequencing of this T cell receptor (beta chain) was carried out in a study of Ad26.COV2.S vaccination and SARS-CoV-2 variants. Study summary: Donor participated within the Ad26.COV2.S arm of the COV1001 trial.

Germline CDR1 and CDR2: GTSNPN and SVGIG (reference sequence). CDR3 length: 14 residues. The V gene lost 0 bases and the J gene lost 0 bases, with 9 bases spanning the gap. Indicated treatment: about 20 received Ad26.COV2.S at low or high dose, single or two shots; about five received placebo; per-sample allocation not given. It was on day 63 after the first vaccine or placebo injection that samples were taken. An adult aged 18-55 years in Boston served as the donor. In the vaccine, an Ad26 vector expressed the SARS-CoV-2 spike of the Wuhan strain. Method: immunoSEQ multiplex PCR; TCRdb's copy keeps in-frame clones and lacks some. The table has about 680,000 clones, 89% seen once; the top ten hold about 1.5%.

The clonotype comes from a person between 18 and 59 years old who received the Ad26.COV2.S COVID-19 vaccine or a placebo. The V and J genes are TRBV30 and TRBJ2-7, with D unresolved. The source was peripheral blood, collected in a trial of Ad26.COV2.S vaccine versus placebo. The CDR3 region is CAWSVHSSSYEQYF. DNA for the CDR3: TGTGCCTGGAGTGTACATTCAAGCTCCTACGAGCAGTACTTC.